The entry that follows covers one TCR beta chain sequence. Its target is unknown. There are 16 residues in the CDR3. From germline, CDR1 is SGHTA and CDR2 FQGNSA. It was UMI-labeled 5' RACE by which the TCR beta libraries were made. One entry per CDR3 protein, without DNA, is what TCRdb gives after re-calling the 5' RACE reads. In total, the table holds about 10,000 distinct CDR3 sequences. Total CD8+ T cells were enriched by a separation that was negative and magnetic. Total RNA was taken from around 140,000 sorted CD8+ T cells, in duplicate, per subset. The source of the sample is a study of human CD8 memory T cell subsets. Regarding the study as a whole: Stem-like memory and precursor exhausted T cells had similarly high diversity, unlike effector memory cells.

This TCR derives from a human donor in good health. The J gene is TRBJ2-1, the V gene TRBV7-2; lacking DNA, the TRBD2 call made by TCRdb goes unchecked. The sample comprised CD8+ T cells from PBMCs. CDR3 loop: CASRPPGGLAVFEQFF.